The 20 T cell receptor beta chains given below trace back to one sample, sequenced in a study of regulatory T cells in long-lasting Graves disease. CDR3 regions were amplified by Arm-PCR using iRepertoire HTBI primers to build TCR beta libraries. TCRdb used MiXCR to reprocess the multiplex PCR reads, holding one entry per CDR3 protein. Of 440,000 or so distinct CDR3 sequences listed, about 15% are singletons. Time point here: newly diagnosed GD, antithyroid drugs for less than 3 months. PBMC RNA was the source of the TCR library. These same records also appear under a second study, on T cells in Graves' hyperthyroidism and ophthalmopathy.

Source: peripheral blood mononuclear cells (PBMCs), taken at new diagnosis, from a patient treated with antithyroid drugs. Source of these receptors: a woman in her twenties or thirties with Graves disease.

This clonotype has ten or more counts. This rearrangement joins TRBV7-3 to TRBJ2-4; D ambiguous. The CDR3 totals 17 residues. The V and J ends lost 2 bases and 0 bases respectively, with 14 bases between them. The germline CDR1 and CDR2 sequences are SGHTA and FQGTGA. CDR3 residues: CASSLGPIGGAKNIQYF. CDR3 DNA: TGTGCCAGCAGCTTAGGGCCAATCGGTGGAGCCAAAAACATTCAGTACTTC.

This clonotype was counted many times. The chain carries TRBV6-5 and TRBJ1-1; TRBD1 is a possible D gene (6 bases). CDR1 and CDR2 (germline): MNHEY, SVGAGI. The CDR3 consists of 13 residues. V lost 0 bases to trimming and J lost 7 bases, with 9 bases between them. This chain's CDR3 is CASSYSGGLEAFF. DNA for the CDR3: TGTGCCAGCAGTTACTCGGGGGGGCTTGAAGCTTTCTTT.

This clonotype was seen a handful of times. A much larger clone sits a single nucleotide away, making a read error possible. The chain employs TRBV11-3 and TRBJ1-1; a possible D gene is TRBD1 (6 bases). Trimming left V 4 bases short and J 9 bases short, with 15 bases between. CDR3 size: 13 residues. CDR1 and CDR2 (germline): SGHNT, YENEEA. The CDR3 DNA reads TGTGCCAGCAGCTCAGGGGAGACAGGCAAAGCTTTCTTT. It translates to CASSSGETGKAFF.

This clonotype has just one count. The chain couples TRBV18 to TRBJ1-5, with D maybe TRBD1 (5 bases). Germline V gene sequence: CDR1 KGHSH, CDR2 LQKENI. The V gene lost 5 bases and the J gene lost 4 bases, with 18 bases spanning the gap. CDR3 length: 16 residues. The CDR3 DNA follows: TGTGCCAGCTCAAACCAAGGCTCGGGGGGGAATCAGCCCCAGCATTTT. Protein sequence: CASSNQGSGGNQPQHF.

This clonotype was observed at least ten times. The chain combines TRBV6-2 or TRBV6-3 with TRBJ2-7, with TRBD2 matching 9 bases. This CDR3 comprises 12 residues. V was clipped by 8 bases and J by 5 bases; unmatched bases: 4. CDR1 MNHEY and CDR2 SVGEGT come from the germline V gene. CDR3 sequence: CASAGGGHEQYF. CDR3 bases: TGTGCCAGCGCGGGAGGGGGGCACGAGCAGTACTTC.

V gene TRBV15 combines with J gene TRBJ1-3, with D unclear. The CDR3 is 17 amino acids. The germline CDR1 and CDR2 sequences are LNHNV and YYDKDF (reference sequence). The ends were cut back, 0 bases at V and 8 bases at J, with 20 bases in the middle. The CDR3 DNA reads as TGTGCCACCAGCAGAGATTTGCGGGGTCCGGCGGCGGACACCATATATTTT. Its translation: CATSRDLRGPAADTIYF.

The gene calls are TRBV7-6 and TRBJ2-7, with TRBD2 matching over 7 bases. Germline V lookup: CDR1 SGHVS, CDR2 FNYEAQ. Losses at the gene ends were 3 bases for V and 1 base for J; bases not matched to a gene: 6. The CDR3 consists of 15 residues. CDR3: CASSFYAGESYEQYF. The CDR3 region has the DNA TGTGCCAGCAGCTTCTATGCGGGAGAGTCCTACGAGCAGTACTTC.

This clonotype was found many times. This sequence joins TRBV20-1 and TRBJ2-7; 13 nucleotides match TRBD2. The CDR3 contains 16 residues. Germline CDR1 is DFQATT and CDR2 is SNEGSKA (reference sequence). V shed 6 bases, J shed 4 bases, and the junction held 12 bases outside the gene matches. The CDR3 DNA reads TGCAGTGCAACTCGGACTAGCGGGAGTGTTCGGTACGAGCAGTACTTC. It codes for CSATRTSGSVRYEQYF.

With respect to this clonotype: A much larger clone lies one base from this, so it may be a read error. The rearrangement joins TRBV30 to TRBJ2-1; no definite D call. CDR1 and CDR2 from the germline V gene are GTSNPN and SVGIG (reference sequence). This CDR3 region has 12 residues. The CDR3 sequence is CAWSRSPDEQLF. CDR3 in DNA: TGTGCCTGGAGTCGTTCACCGGACGAGCAGCTCTTC.

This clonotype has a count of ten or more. Here the CDR3 DNA reads TGTGCCAGCAGCCAAGCCCTCAGTGCCGTCGAGCAGTACTTC. Amino acids: CASSQALSAVEQYF. The V call is TRBV7-2, the J call TRBJ2-7; D ambiguous. The germline V gene has CDR1 SGHTA and CDR2 FQGNSA. V dropped 5 bases and J dropped 6 bases, with 17 bases sitting between them. CDR3 length: 14 amino acids. Combining the CDR3 with reference TRBV7-2 and TRBJ2-7 gives the whole variable domain GAGVSQSPSNKVTEKGKDVELRCDPISGHTALYWYRQSLGQGLEFLIYFQGNSAPDKSGLPSDRFSAERTGGSVSTLTIQRTQQEDSAVYLCASSQALSAVEQYFGPGTRLTVT.

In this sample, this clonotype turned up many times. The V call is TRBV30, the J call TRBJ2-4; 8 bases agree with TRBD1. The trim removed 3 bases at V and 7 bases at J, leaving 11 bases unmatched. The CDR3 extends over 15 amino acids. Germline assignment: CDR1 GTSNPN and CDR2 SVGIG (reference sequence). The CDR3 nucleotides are TGTGCCTGGAGGAGGACGGGACAGGTTGAGAACATTCAGTACTTC. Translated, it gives CAWRRTGQVENIQYF.

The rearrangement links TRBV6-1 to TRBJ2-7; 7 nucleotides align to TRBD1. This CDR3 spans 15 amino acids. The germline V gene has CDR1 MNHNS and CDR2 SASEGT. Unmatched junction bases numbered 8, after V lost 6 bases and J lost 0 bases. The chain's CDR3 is CASRSRDRPSYEQYF. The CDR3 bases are TGTGCCAGCAGGAGCCGGGACAGACCCTCCTACGAGCAGTACTTC.

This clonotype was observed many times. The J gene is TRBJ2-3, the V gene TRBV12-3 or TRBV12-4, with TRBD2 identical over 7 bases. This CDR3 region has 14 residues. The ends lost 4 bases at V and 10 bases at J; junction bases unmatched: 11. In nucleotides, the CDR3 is TGTGCCAGCAGTTCTTTGCGGGAGACGTCTTCGCAGTATTTT. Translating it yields CASSSLRETSSQYF.

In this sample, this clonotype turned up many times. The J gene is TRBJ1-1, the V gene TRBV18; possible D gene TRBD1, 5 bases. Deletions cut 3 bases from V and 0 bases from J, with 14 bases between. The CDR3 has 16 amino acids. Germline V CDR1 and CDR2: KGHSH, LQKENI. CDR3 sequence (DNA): TGTGCCAGCTCACCCATCGGGGCTAATATGAACACTGAAGCTTTCTTT. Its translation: CASSPIGANMNTEAFF.

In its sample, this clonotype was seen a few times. The CDR3 coding sequence is TGCGCCAGCAGCTTGGTTGGAACGGGGGCCCAGTACTTC. Translating it yields CASSLVGTGAQYF. The chain recombines TRBV5-1 with TRBJ2-5, with a tentative D call TRBD2 (6 bases). CDR1 and CDR2 from the germline V gene are SGHRS and YFSETQ. This CDR3 spans 13 amino acids. The V and J ends lost 0 bases and 9 bases respectively, with 12 bases between them.

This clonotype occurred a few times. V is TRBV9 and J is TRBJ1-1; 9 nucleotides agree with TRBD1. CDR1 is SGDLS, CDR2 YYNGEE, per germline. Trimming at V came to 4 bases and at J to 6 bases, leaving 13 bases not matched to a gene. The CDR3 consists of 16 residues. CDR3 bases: TGTGCCAGCAGCAAGGGGGCGGACAGGGGAGAAGCTGAAGCTTTCTTT. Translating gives CASSKGADRGEAEAFF.

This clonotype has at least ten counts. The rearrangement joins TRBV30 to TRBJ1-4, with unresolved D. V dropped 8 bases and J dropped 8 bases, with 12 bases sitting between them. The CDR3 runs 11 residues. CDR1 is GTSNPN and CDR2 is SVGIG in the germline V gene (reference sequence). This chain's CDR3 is CATYLVEKLFF. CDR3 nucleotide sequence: TGTGCCACGTACCTTGTGGAAAAACTGTTTTTT.

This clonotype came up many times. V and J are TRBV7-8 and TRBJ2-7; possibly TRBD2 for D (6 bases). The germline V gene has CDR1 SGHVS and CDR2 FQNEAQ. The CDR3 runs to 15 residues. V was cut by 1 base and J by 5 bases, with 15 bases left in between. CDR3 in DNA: TGTGCCAGCAGCTTAGAAGGAGGGATCGCCCACGAGCAGTACTTC. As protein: CASSLEGGIAHEQYF.

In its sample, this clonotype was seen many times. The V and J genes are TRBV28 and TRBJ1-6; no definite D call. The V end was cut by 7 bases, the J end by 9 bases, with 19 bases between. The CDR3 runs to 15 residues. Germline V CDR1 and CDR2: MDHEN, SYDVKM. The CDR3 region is CASIAGSGRASPLHF. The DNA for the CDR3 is TGTGCCAGCATCGCTGGGTCGGGGAGGGCTTCACCCCTCCACTTT.

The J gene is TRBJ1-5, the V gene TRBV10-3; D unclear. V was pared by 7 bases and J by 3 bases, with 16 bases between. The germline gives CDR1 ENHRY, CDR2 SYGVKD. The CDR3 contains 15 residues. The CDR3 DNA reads TGTGCCATCATCCTCCCGCCAGGAGACAATCAGCCCCAGCATTTT. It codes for CAIILPPGDNQPQHF.